This T cell receptor (beta chain) was documented in a study of blood T cell repertoires in COVID-19. At the level of the study: The study drew acute and convalescent COVID-19 samples from the United States, Italy and Spain. Sources were T cells, B-cell-depleted T cells, or PBMCs; the material itself was cDNA or gDNA.

As processed by the authors: Quantification of nucleated cells was approximated via reference gene primer amplification. Assay: immunoSEQ multiplex PCR; the TCRdb copy retains only in-frame clones and omits some. V and J calls plus clone size are reproduced from that table; the DNA served to infer D and trimming. The data contain some 120,000 clones, over 60% of them singletons. Losses at the gene ends were 0 bases for V and 4 bases for J; bases not matched to a gene: 2. Germline V gene sequence: CDR1 KGHSH, CDR2 LQKENI. The CDR3 length is 15 residues. The rearrangement links TRBV18 to TRBJ2-7; 11 bases agree with TRBD2. The TCR was taken from a man in his forties with active or convalescent COVID-19. The material sequenced was peripheral blood. Here the CDR3 reads CASSPPGTSGYEQYF. The CDR3, as DNA: TGTGCCAGCTCACCACCCGGGACTAGCGGTTACGAGCAGTACTTC.